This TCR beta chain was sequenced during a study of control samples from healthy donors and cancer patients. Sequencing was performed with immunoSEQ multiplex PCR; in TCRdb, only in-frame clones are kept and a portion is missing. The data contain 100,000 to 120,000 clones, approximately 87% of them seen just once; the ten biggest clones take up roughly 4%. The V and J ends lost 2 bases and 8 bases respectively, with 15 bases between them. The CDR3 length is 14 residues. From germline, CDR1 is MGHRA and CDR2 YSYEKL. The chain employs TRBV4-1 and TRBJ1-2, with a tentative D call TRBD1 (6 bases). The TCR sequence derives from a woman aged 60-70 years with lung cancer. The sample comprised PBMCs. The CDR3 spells CASSQFITGMGYTF. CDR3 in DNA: TGCGCCAGCAGCCAATTTATTACAGGGATGGGCTACACCTTC.